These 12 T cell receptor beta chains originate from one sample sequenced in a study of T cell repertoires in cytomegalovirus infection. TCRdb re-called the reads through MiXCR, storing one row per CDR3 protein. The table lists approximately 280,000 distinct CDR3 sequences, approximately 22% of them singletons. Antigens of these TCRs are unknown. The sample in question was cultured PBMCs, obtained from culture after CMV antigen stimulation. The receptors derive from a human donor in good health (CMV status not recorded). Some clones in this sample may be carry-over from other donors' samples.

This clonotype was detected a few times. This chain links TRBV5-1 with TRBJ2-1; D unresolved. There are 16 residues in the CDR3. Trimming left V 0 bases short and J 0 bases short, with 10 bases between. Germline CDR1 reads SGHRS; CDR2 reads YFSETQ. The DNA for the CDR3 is TGCGCCAGCAGCTTGGGTAGGCGCCCCTCCTACAATGAGCAGTTCTTC. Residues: CASSLGRRPSYNEQFF. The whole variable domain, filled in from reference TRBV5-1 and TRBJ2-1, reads KAGVTQTPRYLIKTRGQQVTLSCSPISGHRSVSWYQQTPGQGLQFLFEYFSETQRNKGNFPGRFSGRQFSNSRSEMNVSTLELGDSALYLCASSLGRRPSYNEQFFGPGTRLTVL.

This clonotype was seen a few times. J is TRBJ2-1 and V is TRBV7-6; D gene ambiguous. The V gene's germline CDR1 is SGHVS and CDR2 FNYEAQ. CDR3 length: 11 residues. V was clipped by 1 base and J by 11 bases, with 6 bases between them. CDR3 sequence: CASSLEGQQFF. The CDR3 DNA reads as TGTGCCAGCAGCTTAGAGGGTCAGCAGTTCTTC.

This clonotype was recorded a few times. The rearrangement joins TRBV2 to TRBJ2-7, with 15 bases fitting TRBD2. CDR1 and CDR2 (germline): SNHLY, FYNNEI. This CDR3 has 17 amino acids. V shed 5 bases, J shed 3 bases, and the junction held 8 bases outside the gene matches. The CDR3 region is CASSHPGLAGGFYEQYF. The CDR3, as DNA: TGTGCCAGCAGTCACCCGGGACTAGCGGGAGGATTCTACGAGCAGTACTTC.

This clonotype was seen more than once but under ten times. Here the CDR3 DNA reads TGTGCCAGCAGTTCAAGCCCGGGACACCAAAGAAACACCATATATTTT. This sequence encodes CASSSSPGHQRNTIYF. This rearrangement joins TRBV28 to TRBJ1-3; D possibly corresponds to TRBD1 (6 bases). Germline V gives CDR1 MDHEN, CDR2 SYDVKM. With 4 bases removed from V and 5 bases from J, the gap between germline ends came to 18 bases. The length of the CDR3 is 16 residues.

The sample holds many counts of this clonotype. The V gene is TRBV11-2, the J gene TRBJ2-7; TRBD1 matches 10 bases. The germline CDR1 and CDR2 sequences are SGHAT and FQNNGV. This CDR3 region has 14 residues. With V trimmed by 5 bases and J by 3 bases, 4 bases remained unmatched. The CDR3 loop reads CASSGGQGRYEQYV. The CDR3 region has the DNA TGTGCCAGCAGCGGGGGACAGGGGCGCTACGAGCAGTACGTC.

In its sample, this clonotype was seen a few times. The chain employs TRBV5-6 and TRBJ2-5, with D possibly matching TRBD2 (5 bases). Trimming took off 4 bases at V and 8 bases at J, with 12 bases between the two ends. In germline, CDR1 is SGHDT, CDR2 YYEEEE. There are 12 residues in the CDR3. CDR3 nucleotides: TGTGCCAGCAGCGCTGGACTCATCACCCAGTACTTC. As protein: CASSAGLITQYF.

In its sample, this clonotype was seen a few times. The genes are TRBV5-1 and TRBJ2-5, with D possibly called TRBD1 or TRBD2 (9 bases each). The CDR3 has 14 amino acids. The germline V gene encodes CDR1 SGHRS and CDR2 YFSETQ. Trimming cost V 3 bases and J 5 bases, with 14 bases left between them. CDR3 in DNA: TGCGCCAGCAGCTCTAGCGGGACAGGGGAGACCCAGTACTTC. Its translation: CASSSSGTGETQYF.

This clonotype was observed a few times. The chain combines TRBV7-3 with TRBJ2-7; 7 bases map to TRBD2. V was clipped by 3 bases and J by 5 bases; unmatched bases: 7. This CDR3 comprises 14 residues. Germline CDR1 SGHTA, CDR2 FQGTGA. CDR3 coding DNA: TGTGCCAGCAGCTTGGGCGGGAGTTCCGACGAGCAGTACTTC. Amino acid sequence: CASSLGGSSDEQYF.

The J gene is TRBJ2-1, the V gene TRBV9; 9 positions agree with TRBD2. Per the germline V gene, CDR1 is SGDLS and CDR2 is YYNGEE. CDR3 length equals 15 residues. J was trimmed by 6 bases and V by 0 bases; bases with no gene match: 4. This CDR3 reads CASSVELAGSNEQFF. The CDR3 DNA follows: TGTGCCAGCAGCGTAGAACTAGCGGGTAGCAATGAGCAGTTCTTC.

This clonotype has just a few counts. The DNA of the CDR3 is TGTGCCAGCAGGCGGGGACAGGGAAACCAAGAGACCCAGTACTTC. It yields the protein CASRRGQGNQETQYF. The chain carries TRBV12-3 or TRBV12-4 and TRBJ2-5; 9 nucleotides align to TRBD1. The CDR3 is 15 amino acids. The V gene end was trimmed by 6 bases and the J gene end by 0 bases; junction bases not matched to a gene: 5.

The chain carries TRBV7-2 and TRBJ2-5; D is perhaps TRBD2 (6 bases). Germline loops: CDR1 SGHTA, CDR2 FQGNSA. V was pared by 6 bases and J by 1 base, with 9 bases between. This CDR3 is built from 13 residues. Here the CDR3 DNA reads TGTGCCAGCAGGGACGGGAGCCAAGAGACCCAGTACTTC. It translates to CASRDGSQETQYF.

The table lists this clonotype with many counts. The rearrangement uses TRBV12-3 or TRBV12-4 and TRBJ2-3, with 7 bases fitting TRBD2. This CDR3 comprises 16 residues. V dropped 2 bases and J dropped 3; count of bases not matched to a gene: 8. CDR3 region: CASSLYVGGPTDTQYF. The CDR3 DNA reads TGTGCCAGCAGTTTATACGTGGGAGGGCCGACAGATACGCAGTATTTT.